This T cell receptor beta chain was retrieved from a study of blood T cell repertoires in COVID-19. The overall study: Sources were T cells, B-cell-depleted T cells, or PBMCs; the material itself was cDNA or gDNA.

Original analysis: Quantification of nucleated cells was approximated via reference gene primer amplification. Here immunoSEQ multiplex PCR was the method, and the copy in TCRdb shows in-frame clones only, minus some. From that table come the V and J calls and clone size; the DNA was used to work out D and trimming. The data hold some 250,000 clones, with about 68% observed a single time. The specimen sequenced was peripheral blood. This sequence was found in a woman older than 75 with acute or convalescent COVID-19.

CDR3 region: CASSLGGLDSGNTIYF. The CDR3 DNA is TGTGCCAGCAGCTTAGGTGGGCTCGACTCTGGAAACACCATATATTTT. The chain has TRBV7-2 and TRBJ1-3, with unresolved D. CDR3 length: 16 amino acids. Germline loops: CDR1 SGHTA, CDR2 FQGNSA. The V gene lost 1 base and the J gene lost 0 bases, with 10 bases spanning the gap.